The 15 T cell receptor beta chains reported below all come from one sample, sequenced in a study of cytomegalovirus exposure and HLA in healthy donors. Sequencing was performed with immunoSEQ multiplex PCR; in TCRdb, only in-frame clones are kept and a portion is missing. The table records roughly 62,000 clones, 90% to 95% of them present only once. The sample taken for sequencing was PBMCs. The receptors here all came from a woman under 40 in good health and CMV-seronegative.

The V call is TRBV5-1, the J call TRBJ2-1; D ambiguous. This CDR3 spans 15 amino acids. V was cut by 0 bases and J by 7 bases, with 14 bases left in between. CDR1 is SGHRS and CDR2 is YFSETQ in the germline V gene. CDR3 nucleotides: TGCGCCAGCAGCTTGGGACCCCGGGTCGAAAATGAGCAGTTCTTC. As protein: CASSLGPRVENEQFF.

CDR3 nucleotide sequence: TGTGCCAGCAGTACCCACACCAGTACGAAAGCTTTCTTT. Protein: CASSTHTSTKAFF. The chain recombines TRBV6-6 with TRBJ1-1; D unclear. V gave up 5 bases and J gave up 9 bases, with 16 bases separating them. This CDR3 spans 13 amino acids. Germline V gene lookup returns CDR1 MNHNY and CDR2 SVGAGI (reference sequence).

This clone was found a few times. This chain uses TRBV5-1 with TRBJ2-1; 8 bases map to TRBD2. With 4 bases clipped from V and 7 bases from J, the junction kept 10 bases outside the gene matches. The germline V gene encodes CDR1 SGHRS and CDR2 YFSETQ. This CDR3 comprises 15 residues. CDR3 nucleotides: TGCGCCAGCAGCCCCCGGGCAGCGGGAGTGAATGAGCAGTTCTTC. Translating it yields CASSPRAAGVNEQFF.

This clone was observed a handful of times. The chain couples TRBV9 to TRBJ2-7; 9 nucleotides match TRBD1. CDR1 and CDR2 from the germline V gene are SGDLS and YYNGEE. The ends lost 2 bases at V and 7 bases at J; junction bases unmatched: 10. The CDR3 consists of 15 residues. The DNA of the CDR3 is TGTGCCAGCAGCGTGGAACAGGGGGCAGTCGGAGAGCAGTACTTC. Its translation is CASSVEQGAVGEQYF.

This chain links TRBV19 with TRBJ2-5, with D tentatively TRBD2 (5 bases). There are 14 residues in the CDR3. V lost 3 bases to trimming and J lost 1 base, with 9 bases between them. Looked up from germline, CDR1 is LNHDA and CDR2 is SQIVND (reference sequence). The CDR3, as DNA: TGTGCCAGTAGTATCTCCGGGGTCCAAGAGACCCAGTACTTC. Its protein is CASSISGVQETQYF.

The chain has TRBV28 and TRBJ2-2; a possible D gene is TRBD1 (6 bases). The germline V and J ends were trimmed by 8 bases and 7 bases, with 17 bases remaining between them. Germline loops: CDR1 MDHEN, CDR2 SYDVKM. The CDR3 is 14 amino acids. This CDR3 reads CASFRQGIYGELFF. The CDR3 region has the DNA TGTGCCAGCTTCCGGCAGGGGATATACGGGGAGCTGTTTTTT.

The gene calls are TRBV11-2 and TRBJ1-5; weak D call: TRBD1 (6 bases). Germline CDR1 reads SGHAT; CDR2 reads FQNNGV. V lost 0 bases and J 6 bases, leaving 12 bases between the germline ends. The CDR3 covers 15 residues. The CDR3: CASSLDLGASQPQHF. CDR3 bases: TGTGCCAGCAGCTTAGATCTGGGGGCAAGTCAGCCCCAGCATTTT.

The V call is TRBV10-1, the J call TRBJ2-3, with a possible D match to TRBD1 (6 bases). This CDR3 region has 15 residues. Germline values: CDR1 WNHNN, CDR2 SYGVQD (reference sequence). Trimming stripped 2 bases from V and 2 bases from J, with 11 bases between. The CDR3 sequence: CASSETAGDTDTQYF. The CDR3 bases are TGCGCCAGCAGTGAGACGGCAGGGGACACAGATACGCAGTATTTT.

V is TRBV7-2 and J is TRBJ2-7; 8 bases map to TRBD1. This CDR3 comprises 15 residues. V trimming: 4 bases; J trimming: 4 bases; junction bases outside the gene matches: 9. Germline-derived CDR1 and CDR2 are SGHTA and FQGNSA. The CDR3, as DNA: TGTGCCAGCAGCTCCCGGACAGGGCCCACTTACGAGCAGTACTTC. Encoded protein: CASSSRTGPTYEQYF.

The V gene is TRBV7-8, the J gene TRBJ1-1; TRBD1 might be the D (5 bases). Germline lookup yields CDR1 SGHVS and CDR2 FQNEAQ. The CDR3 totals 14 residues. Trimming removed 5 bases at V and 1 base at J, with 11 bases between. The CDR3 sequence: CASSTRTGNTEAFF. In DNA form, the CDR3 reads TGTGCCAGCAGCACTCGAACAGGGAACACTGAAGCTTTCTTT.

The chain is built from TRBV2 and TRBJ1-5; D gene ambiguous. The ends were cut back, 7 bases at V and 3 bases at J, with 10 bases in the middle. The CDR3 consists of 13 residues. Per the germline V gene, CDR1 is SNHLY and CDR2 is FYNNEI. The CDR3: CASKRRNNQPQHF. In DNA form, the CDR3 reads TGTGCCAGCAAGAGGCGGAACAATCAGCCCCAGCATTTT.

This rearrangement joins TRBV19 to TRBJ2-3; 7 positions agree with TRBD1. V dropped 6 bases and J dropped 2; count of bases not matched to a gene: 5. The CDR3 runs 14 residues. The V gene's germline CDR1 is LNHDA and CDR2 SQIVND (reference sequence). The CDR3 protein is CASSQTGPTDTQYF. The DNA of the CDR3 is TGTGCCAGTAGCCAGACAGGGCCCACAGATACGCAGTATTTT.

The chain is built from TRBV7-2 and TRBJ2-3, with 8 nucleotides matching TRBD1. CDR1 and CDR2 (germline): SGHTA, FQGNSA. J was trimmed by 0 bases and V by 4 bases; bases with no gene match: 9. The CDR3 consists of 17 residues. The CDR3 is CASSYRQGTSSTDTQYF. In DNA form, the CDR3 reads TGTGCCAGCAGCTACAGACAGGGGACAAGTAGCACAGATACGCAGTATTTT.

This chain connects TRBV2 to TRBJ2-1; D might be TRBD2 (5 bases). V lost 7 bases and J lost 5, with 15 bases in between. The CDR3 is 14 residues long. Per germline, CDR1 SNHLY and CDR2 FYNNEI. For the CDR3, the DNA is TGTGCCAGCAAGGTCTGGCTAGCCCACAATGAGCAGTTCTTC. Translated: CASKVWLAHNEQFF.

This chain joins TRBV7-9 and TRBJ1-1, with D maybe TRBD1 (6 bases). Germline V gives CDR1 SEHNR, CDR2 FQNEAQ (reference sequence). This CDR3 spans 15 amino acids. V lost 5 bases and J 11 bases, leaving 24 bases between the germline ends. CDR3 sequence: CASSLLTGSKNIAFF. CDR3 sequence (DNA): TGTGCCAGCAGCCTATTGACAGGCTCCAAGAATATTGCTTTCTTT.